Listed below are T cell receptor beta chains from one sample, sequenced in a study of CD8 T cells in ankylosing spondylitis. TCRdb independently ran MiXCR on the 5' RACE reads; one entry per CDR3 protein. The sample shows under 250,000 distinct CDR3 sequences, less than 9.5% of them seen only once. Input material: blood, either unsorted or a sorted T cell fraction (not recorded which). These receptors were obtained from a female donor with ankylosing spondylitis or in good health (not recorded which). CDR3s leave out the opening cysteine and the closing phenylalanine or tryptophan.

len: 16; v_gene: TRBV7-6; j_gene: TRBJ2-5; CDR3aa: ASSLGPKDREYQETQY
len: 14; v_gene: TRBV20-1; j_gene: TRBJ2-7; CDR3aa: SAQLRGLRGSYEQY
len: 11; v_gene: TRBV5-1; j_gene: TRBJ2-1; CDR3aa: ASSGDSNNEQF
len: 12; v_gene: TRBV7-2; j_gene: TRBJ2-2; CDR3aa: ASSASGNTGELL
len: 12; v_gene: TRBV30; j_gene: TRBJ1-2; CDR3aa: AWCRRGTNYGYT
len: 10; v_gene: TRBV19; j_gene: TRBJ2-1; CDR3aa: ASSISPGEQF
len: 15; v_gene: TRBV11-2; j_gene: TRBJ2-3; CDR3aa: ASSREEREGHTDTQY
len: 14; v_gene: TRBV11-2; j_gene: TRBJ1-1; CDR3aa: ASSLGTGGWDTEAF
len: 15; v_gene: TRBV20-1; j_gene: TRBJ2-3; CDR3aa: SASPISSGRAGDTQY
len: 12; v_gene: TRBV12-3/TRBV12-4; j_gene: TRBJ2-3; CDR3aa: ASSPQFSTDTQY
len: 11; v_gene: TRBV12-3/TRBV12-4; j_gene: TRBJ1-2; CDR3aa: ASGFYGGYGYT
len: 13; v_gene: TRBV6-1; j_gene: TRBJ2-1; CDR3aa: ASSRTSGLTIEQF
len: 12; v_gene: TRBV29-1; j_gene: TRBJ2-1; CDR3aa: SAEDSGSGNEQF
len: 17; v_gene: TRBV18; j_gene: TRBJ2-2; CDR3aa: ASSPALKGTSGVTGELF
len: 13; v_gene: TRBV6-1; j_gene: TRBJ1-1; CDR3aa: ASSPPTPSGTEAF
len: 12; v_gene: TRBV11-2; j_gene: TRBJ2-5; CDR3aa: ASSLGQVVETQY
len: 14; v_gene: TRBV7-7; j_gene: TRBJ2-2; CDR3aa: TSSASSGPGTGELF
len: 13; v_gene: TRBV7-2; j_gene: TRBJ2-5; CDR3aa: ASSDSGPAWGTQY
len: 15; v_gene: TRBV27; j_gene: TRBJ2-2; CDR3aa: ASSLRGAIANTGELF
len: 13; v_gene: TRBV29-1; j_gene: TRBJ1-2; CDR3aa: SVEDRRGLNYGYT
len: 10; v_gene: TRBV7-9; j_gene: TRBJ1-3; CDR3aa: ASRADGNTIY
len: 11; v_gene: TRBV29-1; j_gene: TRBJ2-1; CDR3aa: SVEGLAGNEQF
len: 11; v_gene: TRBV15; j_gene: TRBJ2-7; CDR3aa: ATSRERPYEQY
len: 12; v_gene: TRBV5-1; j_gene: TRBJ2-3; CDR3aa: ASSPLAGEDTQY
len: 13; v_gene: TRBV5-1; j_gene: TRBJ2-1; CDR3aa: ASKREGGNYNEQF
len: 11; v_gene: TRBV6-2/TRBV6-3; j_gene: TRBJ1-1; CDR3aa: ASGQGKNTEAF
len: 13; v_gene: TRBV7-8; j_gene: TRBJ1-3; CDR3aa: ASSSRGRPGNTIY
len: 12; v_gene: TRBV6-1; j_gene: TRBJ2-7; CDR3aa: ASSVLDRFYEQY
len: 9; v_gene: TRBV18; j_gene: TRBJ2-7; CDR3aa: ASSGSREQY
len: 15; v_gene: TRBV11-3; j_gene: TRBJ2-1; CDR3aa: ASSLEGTGSGNNEQF
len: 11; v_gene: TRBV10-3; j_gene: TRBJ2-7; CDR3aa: AISDTTIYEQY
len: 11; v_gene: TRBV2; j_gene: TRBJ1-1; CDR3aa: ASQSQGRAEAF
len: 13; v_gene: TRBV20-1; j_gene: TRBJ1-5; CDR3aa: SARGAGTHNQPQH
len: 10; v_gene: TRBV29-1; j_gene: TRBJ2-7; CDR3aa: SVGDSGYEQY
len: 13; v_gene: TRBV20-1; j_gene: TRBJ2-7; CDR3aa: SASGLAGAEDEQY
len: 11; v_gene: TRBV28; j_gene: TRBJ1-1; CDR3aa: ASSLLEITEAF
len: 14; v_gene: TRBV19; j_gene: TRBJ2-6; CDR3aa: ASSKGTPSGANVLT
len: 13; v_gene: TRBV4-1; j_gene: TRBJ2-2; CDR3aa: ASSQQREVTGELF
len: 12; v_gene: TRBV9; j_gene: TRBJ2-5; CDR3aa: ASSSQDGQETQY